Below are 27 T cell receptor beta chains sequenced from a single sample in a study of blood T cell repertoires in COVID-19. Sequencing was performed with immunoSEQ multiplex PCR; in TCRdb, only in-frame clones are kept and a portion is missing. The sample has 110,000 or so clones, roughly 80% seen once; the top ten hold 1.5% to 1.8%. Sequenced: peripheral blood. Receptors were obtained from a man aged 50 to 59 with acute or convalescent COVID-19.

The V call is TRBV11-2, the J call TRBJ1-2; a possible D gene is TRBD1 (5 bases). The germline V and J ends were trimmed by 0 bases and 4 bases, with 9 bases remaining between them. Germline V gives CDR1 SGHAT, CDR2 FQNNGV. This CDR3 comprises 14 residues. Written as DNA, the CDR3 is TGTGCCAGCAGCTTAGACCGCGGGGGCTATGGCTACACCTTC. Encoded protein: CASSLDRGGYGYTF.

In nucleotides, the CDR3 is TGCGCCAGCAGCCGTTTCAGGGGAGATAACACTGAAGCTTTCTTT. This translates into CASSRFRGDNTEAFF. The J gene is TRBJ1-1, the V gene TRBV4-1; TRBD1 is a possible D gene (6 bases). CDR3 length: 15 residues. Germline CDR1 MGHRA, CDR2 YSYEKL. V shed 4 bases and J shed 2 bases, with 14 bases lying between them.

The chain employs TRBV5-1 and TRBJ2-7; 10 bases agree with TRBD2. Trimming at V came to 0 bases and at J to 5 bases, leaving 2 bases not matched to a gene. The CDR3 totals 14 residues. Germline CDR1 SGHRS, CDR2 YFSETQ. The CDR3 protein is CASSLELAGDEQYF. The CDR3 DNA follows: TGCGCCAGCAGCTTGGAGCTAGCGGGGGACGAGCAGTACTTC.

The chain joins TRBV9 to TRBJ2-5; TRBD1 aligns across 7 bases. Trimming took 4 bases from V and 6 from J; bases not matched to a gene: 6. CDR3 length: 13 residues. Germline V gene sequence: CDR1 SGDLS, CDR2 YYNGEE. CDR3 protein: CASSSQTGKTQYF. CDR3 sequence (DNA): TGTGCCAGCAGCTCGCAGACAGGGAAGACCCAGTACTTC. The entire variable domain, with the rest obtained from reference TRBV9 and TRBJ2-5, is as follows: DSGVTQTPKHLITATGQRVTLRCSPRSGDLSVYWYQQSLDQGLQFLIQYYNGEERAKGNILERFSAQQFPDLHSELNLSSLELGDSALYFCASSSQTGKTQYFGPGTRLLVL.

The chain combines TRBV18 with TRBJ1-3; D gene unclear. The CDR3 contains 15 residues. Germline V gene data show CDR1 as KGHSH and CDR2 as LQKENI. V was pared by 0 bases and J by 2 bases, with 8 bases between. CDR3 protein: CASSPPMGTGNTIYF. DNA of the CDR3: TGTGCCAGCTCACCACCGATGGGCACTGGAAACACCATATATTTT.

This clone showed up just a few times. V is TRBV7-9 and J is TRBJ2-3, with a possible D match to TRBD1 (6 bases). Germline lookup yields CDR1 SEHNR and CDR2 FQNEAQ (reference sequence). V was cut by 8 bases and J by 2 bases, with 11 bases left in between. The CDR3 has 13 amino acids. The CDR3 nucleotides read TGTGCCAGCCGGGACACCCTCACAGATACGCAGTATTTT. Its translation is CASRDTLTDTQYF. Combining the CDR3 with reference TRBV7-9 and TRBJ2-3 gives the whole variable domain DTGVSQNPRHKITKRGQNVTFRCDPISEHNRLYWYRQTLGQGPEFLTYFQNEAQLEKSRLLSDRFSAERPKGSFSTLEIQRTEQGDSAMYLCASRDTLTDTQYFGPGTRLTVL.

The CDR3: CASSQDLTGESEKLFF. CDR3 nucleotides: TGTGCCAGCAGTCAGGATCTTACAGGGGAGAGTGAAAAACTGTTTTTT. The V gene is TRBV7-8, the J gene TRBJ1-4; 7 bases are shared with TRBD1. The CDR3 loop spans 16 amino acids. Trimming cost V 6 bases and J 7 bases; bases outside gene matches: 14. The V gene's germline CDR1 is SGHVS and CDR2 FQNEAQ.

The chain is built from TRBV11-2 and TRBJ2-5, with 7 bases that match TRBD2. Germline trimming cut 7 bases from V and 3 bases from J; bases unmatched to any gene: 11. This CDR3 has 15 amino acids. Germline V gene data show CDR1 as SGHAT and CDR2 as FQNNGV. The CDR3 reads CASNFGGGIEETQYF. The CDR3 DNA sequence: TGTGCCAGCAACTTTGGGGGGGGGATAGAAGAGACCCAGTACTTC.

V gene TRBV7-8 combines with J gene TRBJ2-5; TRBD2 aligns across 10 bases. CDR3 length: 17 residues. V shed 1 base, J shed 2 bases, and the junction held 7 bases outside the gene matches. CDR1 and CDR2 from the germline V gene are SGHVS and FQNEAQ. CDR3 region: CASSLDPGLAKQETQYF. The CDR3 nucleotides are TGTGCCAGCAGCTTAGACCCGGGACTAGCGAAACAAGAGACCCAGTACTTC.

V gene TRBV7-2 combines with J gene TRBJ2-1; 7 bases agree with TRBD2. The CDR3 loop spans 14 amino acids. The V and J ends lost 5 bases and 9 bases, in that order; junction bases with no gene match: 10. CDR1 is SGHTA and CDR2 is FQGNSA in the germline V gene. The CDR3 reads CASSRTSGEGEQFF. CDR3 DNA: TGTGCCAGCAGCAGGACTAGTGGCGAGGGTGAGCAGTTCTTC.

There are a few counts of this clone. The J gene is TRBJ2-7, the V gene TRBV4-1; maybe TRBD2 (5 bases). Germline CDR1 and CDR2: MGHRA and YSYEKL. Trimming removed 0 bases from V and 6 bases from J, with 9 bases in between. The CDR3 loop spans 13 amino acids. The CDR3: CASSQERGGEQYV. The CDR3 DNA is TGCGCCAGCAGCCAAGAAAGAGGAGGCGAGCAGTACGTC.

This clone was observed once. This chain links TRBV28 with TRBJ1-2; 7 nucleotides match TRBD1. The CDR3 has 14 residues. The germline V gene has CDR1 MDHEN and CDR2 SYDVKM. The V segment lost 4 bases and the J segment 3 bases; nucleotides outside the gene matches: 5. The CDR3 sequence is CASSSGTAYYGYTF. DNA for the CDR3: TGTGCCAGCAGTTCCGGGACAGCTTACTATGGCTACACCTTC.

The V gene is TRBV6-5, the J gene TRBJ1-1; 7 positions agree with TRBD1. CDR3 size: 13 residues. CDR1 and CDR2 (germline): MNHEY, SVGAGI. J gave up 3 bases and V 7 bases, and 5 bases lay outside the gene matches. The CDR3 reads CASKWQGDTEAFF. DNA of the CDR3: TGTGCCAGCAAGTGGCAGGGGGACACTGAAGCTTTCTTT.

CDR3 nucleotide sequence: TGTGCCAGCAGTTCGGAGTACGAGCAGTTCTTC. The encoded protein is CASSSEYEQFF. This sequence joins TRBV2 and TRBJ2-1; D not resolved. The CDR3 sequence is 11 residues long. CDR1 is SNHLY and CDR2 is FYNNEI in the germline V gene. Trimming took off 5 bases at V and 10 bases at J, with 9 bases between the two ends.

J is TRBJ1-4 and V is TRBV3-1 (or the pseudogene TRBV3-2), with 7 bases identical to TRBD1. V was pared by 4 bases and J by 7 bases, with 6 bases of the junction left unmatched. Germline V gene lookup returns CDR1 LGHDT and CDR2 YNNKEL (reference sequence). CDR3 length: 14 residues. The CDR3 sequence is CASSPTGSGEKLFF. The CDR3 bases are TGTGCCAGCAGCCCGACAGGGAGCGGTGAAAAACTGTTTTTT.

V and J are TRBV6-5 and TRBJ1-1; possibly TRBD1 for D (5 bases). The CDR3 totals 14 residues. The germline gives CDR1 MNHEY, CDR2 SVGAGI. V was shortened by 6 bases and J by 1 base, with 12 bases between the two germline ends. CDR3 coding DNA: TGTGCCAGCAGCCTTTACAGGCGGAACACTGAAGCTTTCTTT. Encoded protein: CASSLYRRNTEAFF.

This clone showed up just once. This chain links TRBV20-1 with TRBJ2-1; tentative D call: TRBD2 (5 bases). This CDR3 region has 11 residues. The V end was cut by 2 bases, the J end by 8 bases, with 7 bases between. Germline values: CDR1 DFQATT, CDR2 SNEGSKA (reference sequence). In nucleotides, the CDR3 is TGCAGTGCTAGACTAGCTTATGAGCAGTTCTTC. Protein sequence: CSARLAYEQFF.

V is TRBV9 and J is TRBJ2-1; 10 bases match TRBD2. The CDR3 has 15 residues. Germline loops: CDR1 SGDLS, CDR2 YYNGEE. Losses at the gene ends were 4 bases for V and 6 bases for J; bases not matched to a gene: 7. CDR3 DNA: TGTGCCAGCAGCCCGACGAGCGGGGGGGCCAATGAGCAGTTCTTC. It is translated as CASSPTSGGANEQFF.

The chain recombines TRBV28 with TRBJ2-7, with TRBD1 matching over 9 bases. CDR3 length: 14 amino acids. V lost 2 bases to trimming and J lost 5 bases; unmatched junction nucleotides: 4. Germline V gives CDR1 MDHEN, CDR2 SYDVKM. The CDR3 DNA reads TGTGCCAGCAGTTTAGGACAGGGGCCCCACGAGCAGTACTTC. Translated, it gives CASSLGQGPHEQYF.

This chain links TRBV11-2 with TRBJ1-2; no firm D call. Germline CDR1 is SGHAT and CDR2 is FQNNGV. There are 15 residues in the CDR3. V lost 1 base to trimming and J lost 1 base, with 10 bases between them. CDR3 coding DNA: TGTGCCAGCAGCTTAGGTCTCTCCTTTAACTATGGCTACACCTTC. Translating it yields CASSLGLSFNYGYTF.

This clone occurred once. This sequence joins TRBV28 and TRBJ1-6, with no clear D. Looked up from germline, CDR1 is MDHEN and CDR2 is SYDVKM. The ends were cut back, 3 bases at V and 10 bases at J, with 10 bases in the middle. CDR3 length equals 13 residues. This CDR3 is CASSFIQSSPLHF. The CDR3 DNA reads as TGTGCCAGCAGTTTCATCCAAAGCTCACCCCTCCACTTT. Drawing the rest from reference TRBV28 and TRBJ1-6, the complete variable domain is DVKVTQSSRYLVKRTGEKVFLECVQDMDHENMFWYRQDPGLGLRLIYFSYDVKMKEKGDIPEGYSVSREKKERFSLILESASTNQTSMYLCASSFIQSSPLHFGNGTRLTVT.

This chain uses TRBV5-1 with TRBJ1-2; 9 bases agree with TRBD1. The junction had 1 base not matched to a gene; V was cut back by 0 bases and J by 4 bases. The CDR3 has 14 amino acids. CDR1 SGHRS and CDR2 YFSETQ come from the germline V gene. CDR3 nucleotides: TGCGCCAGCAGCTTGGACAGGGGGCTCTATGGCTACACCTTC. This gives the protein CASSLDRGLYGYTF. The full variable domain, its missing parts supplied by reference TRBV5-1 and TRBJ1-2, is KAGVTQTPRYLIKTRGQQVTLSCSPISGHRSVSWYQQTPGQGLQFLFEYFSETQRNKGNFPGRFSGRQFSNSRSEMNVSTLELGDSALYLCASSLDRGLYGYTFGSGTRLTVV.

V and J are TRBV5-4 and TRBJ2-2, with 7 bases lining up with TRBD2. V dropped 2 bases and J dropped 6; count of bases not matched to a gene: 1. This CDR3 has 13 amino acids. Germline values: CDR1 SGHNT, CDR2 YYREEE (reference sequence). The DNA of the CDR3 is TGTGCCAGCAGCTTCGGGAGGTCCGGGGAGCTGTTTTTT. Protein product: CASSFGRSGELFF.

This clone was counted between two and nine times. The rearrangement joins TRBV5-1 to TRBJ2-1; 12 bases fit TRBD1. CDR3 length equals 15 residues. Germline trimming cut 4 bases from V and 6 bases from J; bases unmatched to any gene: 5. Germline-derived CDR1 and CDR2 are SGHRS and YFSETQ. This chain's CDR3 is CASSDRDRGPNEQFF. The CDR3 nucleotides read TGCGCCAGCAGCGACCGGGACAGGGGGCCCAATGAGCAGTTCTTC.

V gene TRBV2 combines with J gene TRBJ2-1, with 8 bases matching TRBD2. This CDR3 is built from 15 residues. The V and J ends lost 7 bases and 5 bases, in that order; junction bases with no gene match: 10. CDR1 and CDR2 (germline): SNHLY, FYNNEI. DNA of the CDR3: TGTGCCAGCAAAAAAGAAGAGCGGGGGAACAATGAGCAGTTCTTC. This encodes CASKKEERGNNEQFF.

Comment on this clone: This sample includes further DNA sequences coding for the same CDR3. The V call is TRBV3-1 (or the pseudogene TRBV3-2), the J call TRBJ1-2; 8 bases are a match to TRBD1. CDR3 length: 13 residues. With 4 bases clipped from V and 8 bases from J, the junction kept 6 bases outside the gene matches. In germline, CDR1 is LGHDT, CDR2 YNNKEL (reference sequence). The CDR3 reads CASSPGQGRGYTF. The CDR3 nucleotides are TGTGCCAGCAGCCCCGGACAGGGTCGAGGCTACACCTTC.

The J gene is TRBJ2-5, the V gene TRBV5-6, with 7 bases fitting TRBD2. CDR1 and CDR2 from the germline V gene are SGHDT and YYEEEE. J gave up 4 bases and V 3 bases, and 6 bases lay outside the gene matches. CDR3 size: 14 residues. CDR3 DNA sequence: TGTGCCAGCAGCTCTACGGGGGGAGCAGAGACCCAGTACTTC. Its protein is CASSSTGGAETQYF.